The 5 T cell receptor beta chains below come from one sample, sequenced in a study of response to subunit inactivated influenza vaccine. Via MiXCR, TCRdb re-called the RT-PCR reads, giving one row per CDR3 protein. Here the sample spans about 190,000 distinct CDR3 sequences, around 15% being singletons. The specimen comprised CD8+ T cells sorted from PBMCs, sampled around 5 days after vaccination. The receptors were sampled from a man aged 50 to 59 who received an inactivated influenza vaccine.

This clonotype has just a few counts. The chain recombines TRBV7-9 with TRBJ2-1; no clear D gene. The V gene lost 4 bases and the J gene lost 0 bases, with 10 bases spanning the gap. This CDR3 has 15 residues. The germline V gene has CDR1 SEHNR and CDR2 FQNEAQ (reference sequence). The CDR3 is CASSSHGSSYNEQFF. The CDR3 bases are TGTGCCAGCAGCTCCCACGGTAGCTCCTACAATGAGCAGTTCTTC.

This clonotype was seen ten or more times. The rearrangement uses TRBV12-3 or TRBV12-4 and TRBJ2-1; the D is unclear. V was pared by 5 bases and J by 5 bases, with 7 bases between. The CDR3 is made up of 12 amino acids. The CDR3, as DNA: TGTGCCAGCAGTCGACTTAACAATGAGCAGTTCTTC. This gives the protein CASSRLNNEQFF.

This clonotype was seen at least ten times. V and J are TRBV27 and TRBJ2-7; 10 bases map to TRBD1. Germline-derived CDR1 and CDR2 are MNHEY and SMNVEV (reference sequence). V was clipped by 6 bases and J by 4 bases; unmatched bases: 9. This CDR3 spans 15 amino acids. Here the CDR3 DNA reads TGTGCCAGCAGCCTTGGGACAGGGGATCTTTACGAGCAGTACTTC. Translation gives CASSLGTGDLYEQYF.

This clonotype was detected only a few times. The chain joins TRBV7-8 to TRBJ2-1; possible D gene TRBD2, 6 bases. The CDR3 sequence is 16 residues long. CDR1 is SGHVS, CDR2 FQNEAQ, per germline. Deletions cut 2 bases from V and 6 bases from J, with 17 bases between. The CDR3 DNA is TGTGCCAGCAGCTTAAGGGGCGTCCCCGGGAGCAATGAGCAGTTCTTC. Encoded protein: CASSLRGVPGSNEQFF.

The rearrangement links TRBV18 to TRBJ2-7; D is perhaps TRBD1 or TRBD2 (5 bases each). The CDR3 is made up of 14 amino acids. The V gene's germline CDR1 is KGHSH and CDR2 LQKENI. Trimming shortened V by 5 bases and J by 2 bases, and 13 bases separated the two germline ends. Written as DNA, the CDR3 is TGTGCCAGCTCAGCCCGGGACGGCCCCTACGAGCAGTACTTC. Amino acids: CASSARDGPYEQYF.